This T cell receptor beta chain came from a study of CD8+CD57+ T cells in acquired aplastic anemia (dated by TCRdb to 2016 to 2019). Describing the broader study: A mean of approximately 3 ug of DNA, ranging from about 0.19 to 30 ug, was extracted from sorted CD4+ and CD8+ cells. For healthy donor samples, the average read count was about 9.9 million for CD4+ cells and 11.0 million for CD8+ cells.

In this study, sorted CD4+ and CD8+ T cells from the blood of healthy subjects and of severe aplastic anemia patients had their TCR repertoires deep-sequenced. Ficoll-Paque density gradient centrifugation was used to isolate peripheral blood mononuclear cells. Before DNA was extracted, CD4+ and CD8+ T cells were sorted using either FACS or magnetic beads. Profiling of TCR beta VDJ combinations and CDR3 sequences used genomic DNA as the template. An Illumina HiSeq 2000 was used for TCR repertoire sequencing. In the authors' own workflow: Repertoire assessment relied on Simpson's diversity index, CDR3 size and DJ length profiles, and TRBV/TRBJ rearrangement plots. Whichever DNA sequence was most abundant in the deep sequencing data was defined as the immunodominant clone. CDR3 amino acid sequences were checked for sharing between subjects and were compared against published repertoires and the VDJdb database. In-frame beta chains were kept once TCRdb had trimmed the public reads at Q25 with fastp and called clones with MiXCR. Each entry merges the rows of one CDR3 protein and shows their most common DNA and genes. These V and J calls rely on TCRdb rather than the paper's analysis. Counted in this sample were about 190,000 distinct CDR3 sequences; around half of them appeared once. The ten largest clones represent roughly 15% of the sample.

CDR1 and CDR2 were assigned from the germline V gene (reference sequence) as LNHDA and SQIVND. The CDR3 numbers 14 residues from cysteine through phenylalanine. Here the CDR3 DNA is all that survives: 42 bases in frame from base 1. The junction shows trimming of 4 bases on V and 6 bases on J, plus 14 bases between the germline ends. Beyond this particular receptor, the publication reports: Patients and healthy controls showed no significant difference in CD8+ Simpson's diversity (P=0.060). Around 27 CD8+ CDR3 sequences were found to be shared between patients and controls, but these sequences appeared to be highly expressed in patients and within the immunodominant clones of the patients.

This clonotype was detected many times. Its antigen remains undetermined. No qualities accompany the bases; no much larger clone lies one base away. This receptor was taken from a human donor in good health, serving as a control. The chain was built from TRBV19 and TRBJ2-3; the D element could tentatively be TRBD1 or TRBD2, as 5 bases agree for each. Sample: sorted CD4+, CD8+, or CD8+CD57+ T cells (not recorded which) from PBMCs. The CDR3 in this case is CASSKAGAVDTQYF. The DNA reads TGTGCCAGTAGTAAAGCCGGGGCTGTGGATACGCAGTATTTT.